This paragraph covers one T cell receptor beta chain sequence. This sample was taken from a study of cytomegalovirus exposure and HLA in healthy donors. Study details: The study placed around 85% of its roughly 400 genotyped donors in the Caucasian-associated ancestry cluster.

The CDR3 sequence is 17 residues long. V shed 5 bases and J 2 bases; nucleotides not matched to a gene: 11. Germline V gene lookup returns CDR1 MDHEN and CDR2 SYDVKM. 60 Vbeta and 13 Jbeta primers were used in PCR. Some clones are missing from TCRdb's copy, which holds only in-frame ones; the method was immunoSEQ multiplex PCR. The sample yields some 170,000 clones, 72% seen once. V usage is TRBV28 and J usage is TRBJ2-3; TRBD2 aligns across 9 bases. This receptor was taken from a human donor in good health. Material: PBMCs. CDR3 region: CASSPSSGARNTDTQYF. DNA of the CDR3: TGTGCCAGCAGTCCATCTAGCGGGGCGCGCAACACAGATACGCAGTATTTT.